Described below is a single TCR beta chain sequence and its context. Antigen: not known. The data stem from a study of cytomegalovirus exposure and HLA in healthy donors. V was pared by 4 bases and J by 2 bases, with 8 bases between. CDR3 length equals 13 residues. Germline CDR1 KGHSH, CDR2 LQKENI. Findings and caveats of the study: What was likely a sequencing artifact was a cluster of highly shared sequence variants. On later analysis, the bulk of CMV-associated TCR beta chains appeared to be HLA-restricted. Researchers left out some V segments, among them TRBV6-2 and TRBV6-3, as indistinguishable.

Researchers ran the PCR with 60 Vbeta and 13 Jbeta primers. Here immunoSEQ multiplex PCR was the method, and the copy in TCRdb shows in-frame clones only, minus some. Altogether fewer than 200,000 clones are present, 83% being singletons, with the ten largest covering approximately 1.7%. The sample consisted of PBMCs. The chain has TRBV18 and TRBJ2-5; D possibly corresponds to TRBD1 (6 bases). The sequence derives from a man aged 40-49 years in good health and CMV-seropositive. The CDR3 DNA is TGTGCCAGCTCACAGGGACATCAAGAGACCCAGTACTTC. Translating gives CASSQGHQETQYF.